This T cell receptor (beta chain) came from a study of a mutant IDH1 vaccine in newly diagnosed glioma. Whole-study context: The study started vaccination 4-6 weeks after radiotherapy alone, or with temozolomide cycles. Patients got radiotherapy, temozolomide, or both beforehand, and most got both.

About this clone itself: No antigen is known for it.

Generated by immunoSEQ multiplex PCR, the TCRdb table keeps only in-frame clones and is missing some. The repertoire consists of 110,000 or so clones, with 90% occurring once and the leading ten covering 0.55% to 0.7%. The time point is: week 11, during vaccination. Vaccination comprised doses that each held 300 ug of mutant IDH1 20-mer peptide, plus topical imiquimod. The donor cohort comprised cases of new WHO grade 3 or 4 IDH1-mutant, ATRX-lost astrocytoma. The receptor comes from a woman between 45 and 65 years old with glioma. Here the sequenced sample was PBMCs, taken from a glioma patient whose treatment included an IDH1 peptide vaccine.

CDR3 sequence reads: CASSPGGAHGYTF. For the CDR3, the DNA is TGCGCCAGCAGCCCGGGCGGGGCGCATGGCTACACCTTC. The chain uses TRBV5-1 and TRBJ1-2, with D possibly being TRBD1 (5 bases). Germline V lookup: CDR1 SGHRS, CDR2 YFSETQ. Trimming left V 4 bases short and J 6 bases short, with 13 bases between. The CDR3 is 13 residues long.